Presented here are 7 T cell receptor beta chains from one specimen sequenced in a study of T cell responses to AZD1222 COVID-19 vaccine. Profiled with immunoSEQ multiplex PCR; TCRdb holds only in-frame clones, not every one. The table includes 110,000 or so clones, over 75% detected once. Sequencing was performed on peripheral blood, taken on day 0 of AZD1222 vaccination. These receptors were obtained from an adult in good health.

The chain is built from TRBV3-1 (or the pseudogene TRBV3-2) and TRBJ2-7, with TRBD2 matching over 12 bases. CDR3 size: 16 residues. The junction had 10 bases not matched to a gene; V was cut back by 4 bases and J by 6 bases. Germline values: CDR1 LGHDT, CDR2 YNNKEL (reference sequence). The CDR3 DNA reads TGTGCCAGCAGCCCAGGACTAGCGGGACCCGGCGGCGAGCAGTACTTC. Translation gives CASSPGLAGPGGEQYF.

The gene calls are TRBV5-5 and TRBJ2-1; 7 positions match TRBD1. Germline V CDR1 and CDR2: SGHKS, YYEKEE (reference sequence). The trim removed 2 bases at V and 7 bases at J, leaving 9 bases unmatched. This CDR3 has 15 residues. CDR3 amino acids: CASSFQWTGDNEQFF. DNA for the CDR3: TGTGCCAGCAGCTTTCAGTGGACAGGCGATAATGAGCAGTTCTTC.

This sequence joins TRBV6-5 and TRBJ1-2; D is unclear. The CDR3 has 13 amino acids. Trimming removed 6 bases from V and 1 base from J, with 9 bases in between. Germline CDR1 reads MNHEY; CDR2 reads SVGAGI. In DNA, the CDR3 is TGTGCCAGCAGACAGAATCTTAACTATGGCTACACCTTC. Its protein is CASRQNLNYGYTF.

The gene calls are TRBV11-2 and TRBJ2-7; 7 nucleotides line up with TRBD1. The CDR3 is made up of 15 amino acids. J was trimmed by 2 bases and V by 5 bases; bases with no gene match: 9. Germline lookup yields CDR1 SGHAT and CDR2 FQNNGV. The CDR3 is CASSRQTGTAYEQYF. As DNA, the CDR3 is TGTGCCAGCAGCCGACAAACCGGGACAGCCTACGAGCAGTACTTC.

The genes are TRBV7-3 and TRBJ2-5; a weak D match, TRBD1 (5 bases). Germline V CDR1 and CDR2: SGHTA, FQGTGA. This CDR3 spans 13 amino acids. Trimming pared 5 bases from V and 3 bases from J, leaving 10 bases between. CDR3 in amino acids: CASSPSREETQYF. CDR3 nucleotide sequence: TGTGCCAGCAGCCCCTCCAGGGAAGAGACCCAGTACTTC.

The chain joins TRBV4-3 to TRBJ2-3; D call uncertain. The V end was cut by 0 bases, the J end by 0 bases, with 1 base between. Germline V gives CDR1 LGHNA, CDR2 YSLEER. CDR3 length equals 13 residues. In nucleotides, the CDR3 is TGCGCCAGCAGCCAAGATAGCACAGATACGCAGTATTTT. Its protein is CASSQDSTDTQYF.

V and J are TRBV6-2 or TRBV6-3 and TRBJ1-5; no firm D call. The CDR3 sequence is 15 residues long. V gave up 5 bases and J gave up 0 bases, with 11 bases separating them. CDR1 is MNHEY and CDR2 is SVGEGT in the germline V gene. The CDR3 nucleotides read TGTGCCAGCAGTCTCCTCAGGTTTAGCAATCAGCCCCAGCATTTT. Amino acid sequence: CASSLLRFSNQPQHF.